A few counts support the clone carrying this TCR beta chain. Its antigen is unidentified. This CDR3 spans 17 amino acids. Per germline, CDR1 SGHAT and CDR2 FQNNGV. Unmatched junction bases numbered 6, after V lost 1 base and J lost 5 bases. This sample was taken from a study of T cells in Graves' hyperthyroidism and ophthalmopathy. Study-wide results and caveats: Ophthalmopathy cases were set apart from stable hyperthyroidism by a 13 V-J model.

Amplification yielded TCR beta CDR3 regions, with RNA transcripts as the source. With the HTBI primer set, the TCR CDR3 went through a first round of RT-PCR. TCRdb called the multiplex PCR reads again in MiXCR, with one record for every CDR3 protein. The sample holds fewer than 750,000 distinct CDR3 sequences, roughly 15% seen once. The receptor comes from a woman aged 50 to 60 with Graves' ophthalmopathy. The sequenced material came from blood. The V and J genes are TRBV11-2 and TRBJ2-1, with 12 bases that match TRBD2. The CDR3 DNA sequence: TGTGCCAGCAGCTTAGCCGTACGACTAGCGGGAGACAATGAGCAGTTCTTC. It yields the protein CASSLAVRLAGDNEQFF.